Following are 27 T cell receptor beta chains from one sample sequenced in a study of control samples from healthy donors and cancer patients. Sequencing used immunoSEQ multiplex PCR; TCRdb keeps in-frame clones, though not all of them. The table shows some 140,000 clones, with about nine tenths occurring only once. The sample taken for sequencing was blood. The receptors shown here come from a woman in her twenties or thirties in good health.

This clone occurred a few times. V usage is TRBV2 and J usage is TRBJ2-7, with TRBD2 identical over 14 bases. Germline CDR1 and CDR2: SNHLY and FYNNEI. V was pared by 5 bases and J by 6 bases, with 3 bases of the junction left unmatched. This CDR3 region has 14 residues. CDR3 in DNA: TGTGCCAGCAGTACGGGACTAGCGGGAGCCGAGCAGTACTTC. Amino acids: CASSTGLAGAEQYF.

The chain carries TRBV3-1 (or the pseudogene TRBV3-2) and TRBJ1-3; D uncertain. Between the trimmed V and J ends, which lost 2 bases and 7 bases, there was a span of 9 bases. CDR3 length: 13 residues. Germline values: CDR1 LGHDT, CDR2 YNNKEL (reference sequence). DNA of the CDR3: TGTGCCAGCAGCCAAACCATCGCCAACACCATATATTTT. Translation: CASSQTIANTIYF.

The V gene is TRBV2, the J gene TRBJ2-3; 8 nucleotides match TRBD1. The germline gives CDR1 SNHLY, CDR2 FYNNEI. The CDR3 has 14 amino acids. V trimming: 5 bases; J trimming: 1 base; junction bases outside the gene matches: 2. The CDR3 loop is CASSTDRGTDTQYF. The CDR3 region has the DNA TGTGCCAGCAGTACGGACAGGGGCACAGATACGCAGTATTTT.

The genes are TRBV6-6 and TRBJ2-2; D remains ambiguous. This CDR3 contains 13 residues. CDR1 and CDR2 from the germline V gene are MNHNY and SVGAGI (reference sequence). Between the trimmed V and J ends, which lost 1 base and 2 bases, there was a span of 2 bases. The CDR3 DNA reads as TGTGCCAGCAGTTACTATAACACCGGGGAGCTGTTTTTT. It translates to CASSYYNTGELFF.

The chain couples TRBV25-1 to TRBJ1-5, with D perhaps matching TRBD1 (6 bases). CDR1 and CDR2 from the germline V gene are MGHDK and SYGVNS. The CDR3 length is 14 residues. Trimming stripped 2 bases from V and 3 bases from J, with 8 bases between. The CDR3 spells CASSEQGLNQPQHF. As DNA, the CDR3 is TGTGCCAGCAGTGAACAGGGGCTCAATCAGCCCCAGCATTTT.

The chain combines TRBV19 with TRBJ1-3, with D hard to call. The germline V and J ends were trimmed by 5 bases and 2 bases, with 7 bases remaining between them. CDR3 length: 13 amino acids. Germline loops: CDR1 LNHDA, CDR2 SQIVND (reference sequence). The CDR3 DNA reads TGTGCCAGTAGTGAGGGTGCTGGAAACACCATATATTTT. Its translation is CASSEGAGNTIYF.

The CDR3 DNA sequence: TGTGCCAGCAGCAAAAAGGGGAACGGTACTGGTGGCTACACCTTC. This translates into CASSKKGNGTGGYTF. The chain has TRBV21-1 and TRBJ1-2; the D segment call TRBD1 is taken from the table without a DNA check. TRBV21-1 is described as a pseudogene. The CDR3 spans 15 residues.

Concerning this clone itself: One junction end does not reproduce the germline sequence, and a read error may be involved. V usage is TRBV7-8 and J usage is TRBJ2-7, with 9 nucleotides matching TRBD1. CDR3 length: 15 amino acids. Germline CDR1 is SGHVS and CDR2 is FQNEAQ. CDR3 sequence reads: CASSSRGTGYLRLDF. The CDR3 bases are TGTGCCAGCAGCTCCCGGGGGACAGGGTACCTACGATTGGACTTC.

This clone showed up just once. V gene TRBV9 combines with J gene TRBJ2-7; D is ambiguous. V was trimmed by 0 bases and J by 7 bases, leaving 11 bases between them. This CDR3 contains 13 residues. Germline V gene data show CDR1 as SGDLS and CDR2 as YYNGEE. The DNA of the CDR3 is TGTGCCAGCAGCGTAGGGGGTGTGGGGGAGCAGTACTTC. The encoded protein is CASSVGGVGEQYF.

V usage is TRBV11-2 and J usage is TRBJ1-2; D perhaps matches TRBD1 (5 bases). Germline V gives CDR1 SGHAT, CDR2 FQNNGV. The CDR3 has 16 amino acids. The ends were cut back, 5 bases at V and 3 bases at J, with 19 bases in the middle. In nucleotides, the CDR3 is TGTGCCAGCAGCCCGACGGATAGGGACTCAGACTATGGCTACACCTTC. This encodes CASSPTDRDSDYGYTF.

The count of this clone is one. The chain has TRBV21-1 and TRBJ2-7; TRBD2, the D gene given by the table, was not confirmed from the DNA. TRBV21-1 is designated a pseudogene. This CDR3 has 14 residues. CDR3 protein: CARPASGRLYEQYF. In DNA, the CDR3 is TGTGCCAGGCCGGCTAGCGGGAGGTTGTACGAGCAGTACTTC.

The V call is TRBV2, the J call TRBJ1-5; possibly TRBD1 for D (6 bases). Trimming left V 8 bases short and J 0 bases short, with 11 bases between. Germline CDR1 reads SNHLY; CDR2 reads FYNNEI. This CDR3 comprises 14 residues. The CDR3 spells CASVGGLSNQPQHF. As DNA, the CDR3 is TGTGCCAGCGTGGGGGGGCTTAGCAATCAGCCCCAGCATTTT.

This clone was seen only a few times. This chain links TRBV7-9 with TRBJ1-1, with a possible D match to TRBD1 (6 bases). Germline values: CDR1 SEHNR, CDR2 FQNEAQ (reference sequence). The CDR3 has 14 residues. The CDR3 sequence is CASGGGAMNTEAFF. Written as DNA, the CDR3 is TGTGCTAGCGGCGGGGGCGCGATGAACACTGAAGCTTTCTTT. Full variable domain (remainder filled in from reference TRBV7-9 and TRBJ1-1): DTGVSQNPRHKITKRGQNVTFRCDPISEHNRLYWYRQTLGQGPEFLTYFQNEAQLEKSRLLSDRFSAERPKGSFSTLEIQRTEQGDSAMYLCASGGGAMNTEAFFGQGTRLTVV.

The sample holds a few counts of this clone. Written as DNA, the CDR3 is TGTGCCAGCAGCCCCCGGGCCAACTCTGGGGCCAACGTCCTGACTTTC. This sequence encodes CASSPRANSGANVLTF. The V and J genes are TRBV5-4 and TRBJ2-6; D unresolved. Trimming removed 4 bases from V and 0 bases from J, with 11 bases in between. CDR1 SGHNT and CDR2 YYREEE come from the germline V gene (reference sequence). There are 16 residues in the CDR3. The full variable domain, completed using reference TRBV5-4 and TRBJ2-6, is ETGVTQSPTHLIKTRGQQVTLRCSSQSGHNTVSWYQQALGQGPQFIFQYYREEENGRGNFPPRFSGLQFPNYSSELNVNALELDDSALYLCASSPRANSGANVLTFGAGSRLTVL.

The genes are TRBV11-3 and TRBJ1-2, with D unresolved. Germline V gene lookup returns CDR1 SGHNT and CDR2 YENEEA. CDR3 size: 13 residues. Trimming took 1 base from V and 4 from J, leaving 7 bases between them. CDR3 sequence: CASSLAQVYGYTF. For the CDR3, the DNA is TGTGCCAGCAGCTTAGCGCAGGTCTATGGCTACACCTTC.

CDR3: CASSEWRQINIQYF. For the CDR3, the DNA is TGTGCCAGCAGTGAATGGAGGCAGATAAACATTCAGTACTTC. The rearrangement links TRBV6-1 to TRBJ2-4; TRBD2 is a possible D gene (5 bases). Germline loops: CDR1 MNHNS, CDR2 SASEGT. V was shortened by 2 bases and J by 6 bases, with 11 bases between the two germline ends. The CDR3 is 14 residues long.

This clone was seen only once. In nucleotides, the CDR3 is TGCGCCAGCAGCTGGACCGGGACTAGCGGGGCGAGCTCCTACGAGCAGTACTTC. This encodes CASSWTGTSGASSYEQYF. This sequence joins TRBV5-1 and TRBJ2-7; TRBD2 matches 13 bases. CDR3 size: 18 residues. Germline assignment: CDR1 SGHRS and CDR2 YFSETQ. After removal of 3 bases from V and 0 bases from J, the junction contained 9 bases not matched to a gene.

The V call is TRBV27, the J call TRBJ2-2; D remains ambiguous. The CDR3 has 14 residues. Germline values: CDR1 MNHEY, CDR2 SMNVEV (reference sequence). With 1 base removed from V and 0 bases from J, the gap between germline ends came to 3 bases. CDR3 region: CASSLFPNTGELFF. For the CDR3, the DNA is TGTGCCAGCAGTTTATTCCCGAACACCGGGGAGCTGTTTTTT.

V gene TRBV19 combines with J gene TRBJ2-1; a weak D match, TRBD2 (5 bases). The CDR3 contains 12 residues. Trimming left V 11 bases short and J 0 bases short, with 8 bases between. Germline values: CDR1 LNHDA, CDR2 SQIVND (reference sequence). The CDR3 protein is CAVTSSYNEQFF. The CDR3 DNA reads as TGTGCCGTAACTAGCTCCTACAATGAGCAGTTCTTC.

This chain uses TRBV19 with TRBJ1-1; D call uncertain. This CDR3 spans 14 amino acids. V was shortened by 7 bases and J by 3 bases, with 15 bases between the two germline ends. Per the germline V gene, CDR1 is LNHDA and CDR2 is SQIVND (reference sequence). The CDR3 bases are TGTGCCAGTACCCGGACGGCCCCGGACACTGAAGCTTTCTTT. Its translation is CASTRTAPDTEAFF.

The DNA of the CDR3 is TGTGCCAGCAGTTTCCCCGGAAGGGCAGATACGCAGTATTTT. Amino acids: CASSFPGRADTQYF. This rearrangement joins TRBV27 to TRBJ2-3; D uncertain. The germline CDR1 and CDR2 sequences are MNHEY and SMNVEV (reference sequence). The CDR3 is 14 amino acids. Trimming took off 3 bases at V and 4 bases at J, with 11 bases between the two ends.

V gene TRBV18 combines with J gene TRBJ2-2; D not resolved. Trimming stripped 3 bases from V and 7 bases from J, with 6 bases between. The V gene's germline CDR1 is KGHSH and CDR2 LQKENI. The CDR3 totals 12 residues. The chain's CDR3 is CASSPLVGELFF. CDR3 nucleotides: TGTGCCAGCTCACCCTTGGTCGGGGAGCTGTTTTTT.

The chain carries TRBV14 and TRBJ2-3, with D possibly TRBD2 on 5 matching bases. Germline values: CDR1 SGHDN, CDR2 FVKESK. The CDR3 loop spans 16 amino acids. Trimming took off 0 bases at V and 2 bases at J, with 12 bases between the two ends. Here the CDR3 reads CASSQDRGLITDTQYF. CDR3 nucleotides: TGTGCCAGCAGCCAAGATCGTGGACTCATCACAGATACGCAGTATTTT.

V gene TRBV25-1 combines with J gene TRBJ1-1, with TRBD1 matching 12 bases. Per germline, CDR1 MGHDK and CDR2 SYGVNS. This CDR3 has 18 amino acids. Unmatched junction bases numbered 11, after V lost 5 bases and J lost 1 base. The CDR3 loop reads CASSPPPRDRGRNTEAFF. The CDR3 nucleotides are TGTGCCAGCAGTCCCCCGCCCCGGGACAGGGGGCGGAACACTGAAGCTTTCTTT. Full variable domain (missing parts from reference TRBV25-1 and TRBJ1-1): EADIYQTPRYLVIGTGKKITLECSQTMGHDKMYWYQQDPGMELHLIHYSYGVNSTEKGDLSSESTVSRIRTEHFPLTLESARPSHTSQYLCASSPPPRDRGRNTEAFFGQGTRLTVV.

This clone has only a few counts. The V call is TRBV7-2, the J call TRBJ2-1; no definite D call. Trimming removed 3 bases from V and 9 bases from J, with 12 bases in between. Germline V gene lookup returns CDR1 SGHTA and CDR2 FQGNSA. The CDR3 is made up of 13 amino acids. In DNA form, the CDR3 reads TGTGCCAGCAGCTTGTTAGAGACGGGTGAGCAGTTCTTC. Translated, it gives CASSLLETGEQFF.

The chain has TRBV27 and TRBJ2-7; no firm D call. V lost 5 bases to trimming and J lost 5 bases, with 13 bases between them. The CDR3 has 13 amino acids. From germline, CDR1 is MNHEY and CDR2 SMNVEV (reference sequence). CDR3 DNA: TGTGCCAGCAGTCCCTCCGGCCGGGACGAGCAGTACTTC. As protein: CASSPSGRDEQYF.

The CDR3 sequence: CASNRRVATNEKLFF. As DNA, the CDR3 is TGTGCCAGCAATAGACGGGTGGCAACTAATGAAAAACTGTTTTTT. The chain combines TRBV2 with TRBJ1-4; D is undetermined. CDR3 length equals 15 residues. Germline CDR1 is SNHLY and CDR2 is FYNNEI. Trimming left V 7 bases short and J 0 bases short, with 12 bases between.